The next 31 T cell receptor beta chains were all read from a single sample in a study of blood T cells in healthy people across ages. A second PCR, run for about 7 to 11 cycles, used a sample-barcoded 5' primer plus a J-beta primer mix. TCRdb called the 5' RACE reads again in MiXCR, with one record for every CDR3 protein. The table lists 380,000 or so distinct CDR3 sequences, approximately 47% of them singletons. Specimen: blood. These receptors came from a man in his sixties in good health.

There are a few counts of this clonotype. V is TRBV20-1 and J is TRBJ1-2; weak D call: TRBD1 (5 bases). Germline assignment: CDR1 DFQATT and CDR2 SNEGSKA (reference sequence). There are 13 residues in the CDR3. With 3 bases removed from V and 6 bases from J, the gap between germline ends came to 14 bases. The CDR3 DNA follows: TGCAGTGCTAGTCGAGGGGTGGGTGATGGCTACACCTTC. It is translated as CSASRGVGDGYTF.

This clonotype was counted at least ten times. The chain recombines TRBV7-2 with TRBJ1-1; unclear D gene. From germline, CDR1 is SGHTA and CDR2 FQGNSA. The CDR3 consists of 16 residues. The V and J ends lost 4 bases and 1 base respectively, with 16 bases between them. This CDR3 reads CASSSGSRTENTEAFF. CDR3 bases: TGTGCCAGCAGCTCAGGATCCAGAACCGAGAACACTGAAGCTTTCTTT.

The chain combines TRBV12-3 or TRBV12-4 with TRBJ2-7; no clear D. The CDR3 is 13 amino acids. With 3 bases removed from V and 3 bases from J, the gap between germline ends came to 9 bases. This CDR3 is CASSFASNYEQYF. The DNA of the CDR3 is TGTGCCAGCAGTTTCGCCAGCAACTACGAGCAGTACTTC.

The chain couples TRBV2 to TRBJ2-4; tentatively, D is TRBD2 (5 bases). TRBJ2-7 matches the DNA end more closely, so the J call is doubtful. The CDR3 is 12 residues long. The germline V gene encodes CDR1 SNHLY and CDR2 FYNNEI. The chain's CDR3 is CASSILVYEQYF. The CDR3 DNA sequence: TGTGCCAGCAGTATACTAGTTTACGAGCAGTACTTC.

V and J are TRBV7-2 and TRBJ1-2; possible D gene TRBD1, 5 bases. The CDR3 is 13 residues long. Germline lookup yields CDR1 SGHTA and CDR2 FQGNSA. The V end lost 2 bases, the J end lost 8 bases, and 12 bases lay between the germline ends. The CDR3 DNA is TGTGCCAGCAGCTTAAGTAGGGGCAACGGCTACACCTTC. Protein: CASSLSRGNGYTF.

The chain is built from TRBV20-1 and TRBJ1-2; tentatively, D is TRBD1 (6 bases). The V gene's germline CDR1 is DFQATT and CDR2 SNEGSKA (reference sequence). The CDR3 is 10 amino acids. The CDR3 protein is CTTRGGGYTF. CDR3 DNA sequence: TGCACTACAAGAGGGGGGGGCTACACCTTC.

This clonotype was picked up a small number of times. J is TRBJ2-5 and V is TRBV2, with 8 bases identical to TRBD2. Per the germline V gene, CDR1 is SNHLY and CDR2 is FYNNEI. After removal of 6 bases from V and 3 bases from J, the junction contained 0 bases not matched to a gene. This CDR3 has 12 residues. Here the CDR3 reads CASRGLEETQYF. CDR3 nucleotide sequence: TGTGCCAGCAGGGGACTAGAAGAGACCCAGTACTTC.

This clonotype was recorded only once. The chain has TRBV24-1 and TRBJ2-3; TRBD2 agrees at 15 bases. V shed 4 bases, J shed 5 bases, and the junction held 6 bases outside the gene matches. The germline V gene has CDR1 KGHDR and CDR2 SFDVKD. The CDR3 consists of 17 residues. The CDR3 DNA follows: TGTGCCACCAGTGAGCGGACTAGCGGGGGGGAGGGAGATACGCAGTATTTT. This translates into CATSERTSGGEGDTQYF.

This clonotype showed up just a few times. V gene TRBV25-1 combines with J gene TRBJ1-2; 8 bases fit TRBD1. From germline, CDR1 is MGHDK and CDR2 SYGVNS. Unmatched junction bases numbered 16, after V lost 5 bases and J lost 8 bases. This CDR3 contains 16 residues. Written as DNA, the CDR3 is TGTGCCAGCAGTACCATCGGACAGGGAACCTCTGGAGGCTACACCTTC. It translates to CASSTIGQGTSGGYTF.

This clonotype was counted many times. V and J are TRBV7-9 and TRBJ2-3, with 8 bases identical to TRBD1. V was pared by 6 bases and J by 4 bases, with 9 bases of the junction left unmatched. There are 15 residues in the CDR3. Germline V CDR1 and CDR2: SEHNR, FQNEAQ (reference sequence). The CDR3 protein is CASRPATTGADTQYF. The CDR3 DNA reads TGTGCCAGCAGGCCTGCCACGACAGGGGCAGATACGCAGTATTTT.

This clonotype was found once. The chain recombines TRBV2 with TRBJ2-1; perhaps D is TRBD1 or TRBD2 (9 bases each). Trimming removed 6 bases at V and 7 bases at J, with 25 bases between. This CDR3 is built from 17 residues. Germline values: CDR1 SNHLY, CDR2 FYNNEI. In DNA, the CDR3 is TGTGCCAGCAGACAACAACGGACAGGGGCGGGGGGGAATGAGCAGTTCTTC. It codes for CASRQQRTGAGGNEQFF.

This chain uses TRBV6-5 with TRBJ1-2, with TRBD1 matching over 7 bases. CDR1 is MNHEY and CDR2 is SVGAGI in the germline V gene. J was trimmed by 4 bases and V by 6 bases; bases with no gene match: 5. There are 13 residues in the CDR3. The DNA for the CDR3 is TGTGCCAGCAGCGAGGGGGCTGGCTATGGCTACACCTTC. It translates to CASSEGAGYGYTF.

V and J are TRBV20-1 and TRBJ1-5, with D unresolved. Germline V gene sequence: CDR1 DFQATT, CDR2 SNEGSKA (reference sequence). Between the trimmed V and J ends, which lost 4 bases and 4 bases, there was a span of 8 bases. The CDR3 runs 12 residues. CDR3 coding DNA: TGCAGTGCTACGCAGGAGAATCAGCCCCAGCATTTT. Protein product: CSATQENQPQHF.

The CDR3 reads CASSLGDGRTDTQYF. DNA of the CDR3: TGTGCCAGCAGCTTGGGGGACGGACGCACAGATACGCAGTATTTT. The chain has TRBV11-2 and TRBJ2-3, with D perhaps being TRBD1 or TRBD2 (5 bases each). The V and J ends lost 3 bases and 1 base respectively, with 11 bases between them. The germline CDR1 and CDR2 sequences are SGHAT and FQNNGV. The length of the CDR3 is 15 residues.

The chain employs TRBV7-9 and TRBJ2-4; 7 bases align to TRBD1. The J call is in doubt because the DNA end fits TRBJ2-7 better. This CDR3 has 14 amino acids. CDR1 is SEHNR, CDR2 FQNEAQ, per germline (reference sequence). As DNA, the CDR3 is TGTGCCAGCAGCCCCTTATCAGCAGGGGGCGAGCAGTACTTC. Residues: CASSPLSAGGEQYF.

The rearrangement joins TRBV6-2 or TRBV6-3 to TRBJ1-2; tentatively, D is TRBD1 (6 bases). The CDR3 is 13 amino acids. The ends were cut back, 2 bases at V and 8 bases at J, with 12 bases in the middle. The germline V gene encodes CDR1 MNHEY and CDR2 SVGEGT. The DNA for the CDR3 is TGTGCCAGCAGTTACCTCGGGGACAAAGGCTACACCTTC. Its translation: CASSYLGDKGYTF.

The chain employs TRBV20-1 and TRBJ2-3, with D perhaps matching TRBD1 (5 bases). V was trimmed by 2 bases and J by 0 bases, leaving 12 bases between them. CDR1 and CDR2 (germline): DFQATT, SNEGSKA (reference sequence). The CDR3 runs to 15 residues. CDR3 nucleotide sequence: TGCAGTGCTAGAAGGGGCTCGAAAAGCACAGATACGCAGTATTTT. It is translated as CSARRGSKSTDTQYF.

J is TRBJ2-1 and V is TRBV20-1, with TRBD1 as a possible D gene (7 bases). This CDR3 is 13 amino acids long. Trimming pared 7 bases from V and 3 bases from J, leaving 13 bases between. Per the germline V gene, CDR1 is DFQATT and CDR2 is SNEGSKA (reference sequence). CDR3 in DNA: TGCAGTGTTTCAGGGGGGAGCTACAATGAGCAGTTCTTC. Protein sequence: CSVSGGSYNEQFF.

The V gene is TRBV3-1, the J gene TRBJ2-5; unclear D gene. The J call may be wrong; the DNA end is better matched by TRBJ2-7. The germline CDR1 and CDR2 sequences are LGHDT and YNNKEL (reference sequence). The CDR3 is made up of 12 amino acids. CDR3 sequence: CASSQSRNEQYF. Written as DNA, the CDR3 is TGTGCCAGCAGCCAGAGCCGTAACGAGCAGTACTTC.

The sample holds many counts of this clonotype. The chain couples TRBV4-3 to TRBJ2-3; D is perhaps TRBD1 (6 bases). The CDR3 covers 17 residues. CDR1 and CDR2 (germline): LGHNA, YSLEER. V gave up 3 bases and J gave up 3 bases, with 19 bases separating them. CDR3 residues: CASSQETGTRRTDTQYF. The CDR3 nucleotides read TGCGCCAGCAGCCAGGAAACAGGGACCCGACGAACAGATACGCAGTATTTT.

The V gene is TRBV27, the J gene TRBJ2-3; D is perhaps TRBD2 (5 bases). V shed 6 bases and J shed 3 bases, with 13 bases lying between them. The germline V gene encodes CDR1 MNHEY and CDR2 SMNVEV (reference sequence). The CDR3 spans 14 residues. CDR3 nucleotides: TGTGCCAGCAGCGCCGTCGGGGTAACAGATACGCAGTATTTT. Residues: CASSAVGVTDTQYF.

This clonotype was observed a few times. The chain employs TRBV29-1 and TRBJ1-1, with D unclear. CDR3 size: 14 residues. Per germline, CDR1 SQVTM and CDR2 ANQGSEA. Between the trimmed V and J ends, which lost 6 bases and 0 bases, there was a span of 14 bases. The CDR3 DNA reads as TGCAGCGTGTCCACCCGACCCATGAACACTGAAGCTTTCTTT. It translates to CSVSTRPMNTEAFF.

This chain links TRBV12-5 with TRBJ2-1; D is undetermined. Germline CDR1 reads LGHNT; CDR2 reads FRNRAP. V was trimmed by 7 bases and J by 10 bases, leaving 14 bases between them. The CDR3 contains 12 residues. The CDR3 here is CASALTPREQFF. In DNA form, the CDR3 reads TGTGCTAGTGCCCTGACTCCTCGGGAGCAGTTCTTC.

The V gene is TRBV30, the J gene TRBJ2-3; D is possibly TRBD1 or TRBD2 (5 bases each). CDR1 and CDR2 from the germline V gene are GTSNPN and SVGIG (reference sequence). The CDR3 loop spans 13 amino acids. V was trimmed by 3 bases and J by 1 base, leaving 8 bases between them. In DNA, the CDR3 is TGTGCCTGGAGCGGGACCCGCACAGATACGCAGTATTTT. Protein: CAWSGTRTDTQYF.

On this clonotype: This may come from a read error, since a much larger clone is one base off. The rearrangement uses TRBV7-6 and TRBJ1-2; D possibly corresponds to TRBD1 (6 bases). The CDR3 consists of 17 residues. Germline assignment: CDR1 SGHVS and CDR2 FNYEAQ. Here the CDR3 reads CAGSLSRGAGSNYGYTF. The CDR3 DNA reads TGTGCCGGCAGCTTATCCAGGGGCGCAGGTTCTAACTATGGCTACACCTTC.

The V gene is TRBV12-3 or TRBV12-4, the J gene TRBJ2-7; the match to TRBD1 covers 7 bases. CDR3 size: 13 residues. V was pared by 8 bases and J by 0 bases, with 4 bases of the junction left unmatched. The CDR3 DNA follows: TGTGCCAGCGGGACAGACAGCTCCTACGAGCAGTACTTC. Translating gives CASGTDSSYEQYF.

The V call is TRBV12-3 or TRBV12-4, the J call TRBJ2-1; 15 positions agree with TRBD2. The DNA end is a closer match to TRBJ2-7, so the J assignment may be wrong. This CDR3 has 18 residues. CDR3 sequence reads: CASSPDGLAGGSYNEQYF. In DNA, the CDR3 is TGTGCCAGCAGTCCCGACGGACTAGCGGGAGGGTCCTACAATGAGCAGTACTTC.

V is TRBV6-5 and J is TRBJ2-7; TRBD2 is a possible D gene (6 bases). CDR3 length: 15 amino acids. Germline V gene lookup returns CDR1 MNHEY and CDR2 SVGAGI. Trimming took off 0 bases at V and 5 bases at J, with 14 bases between the two ends. CDR3 nucleotide sequence: TGTGCCAGCAGTTACTCGAGGGACTCCGCTGACGAGCAGTACTTC. Its translation is CASSYSRDSADEQYF.

The chain recombines TRBV6-5 with TRBJ2-1; D remains ambiguous. The CDR3 is made up of 12 amino acids. CDR1 is MNHEY, CDR2 SVGAGI, per germline. V lost 5 bases, J lost 9 bases, and 11 bases lay in between. The CDR3: CASSPLTGEQFF. The CDR3 nucleotides are TGTGCCAGCAGTCCCCTGACCGGTGAGCAGTTCTTC.

This clonotype was seen a few times. V usage is TRBV7-8 and J usage is TRBJ2-5; TRBD2 matches at 11 bases. This CDR3 contains 16 residues. The V segment lost 1 base and the J segment 5 bases; nucleotides outside the gene matches: 6. The germline CDR1 and CDR2 sequences are SGHVS and FQNEAQ. The DNA for the CDR3 is TGTGCCAGCAGCTTAGTCGGGACTAGCGGTCGGGAGACCCAGTACTTC. Encoded protein: CASSLVGTSGRETQYF.

The chain recombines TRBV20-1 with TRBJ2-7; D is undetermined. The ends were cut back, 4 bases at V and 3 bases at J, with 7 bases in the middle. CDR3 length: 11 residues. The germline CDR1 and CDR2 sequences are DFQATT and SNEGSKA (reference sequence). CDR3 region: CSAIQIYEQYF. DNA of the CDR3: TGCAGTGCTATACAGATCTACGAGCAGTACTTC.